Each of the 29 T cell receptor beta chains below was sequenced from the same sample in a study of blood T cell repertoires in COVID-19. Clones were read by immunoSEQ multiplex PCR, and TCRdb kept only the in-frame ones, dropping some. Of roughly 180,000 clones in the sample, more than 65% are singletons; the top ten hold 15% to 20%. Sequenced sample: PBMCs or T cells enriched from blood (not recorded which). These receptors were taken from a man in his sixties who had recovered from COVID-19.

This rearrangement joins TRBV6-2 or TRBV6-3 to TRBJ1-5; unclear D gene. In germline, CDR1 is MNHEY, CDR2 SVGEGT. The CDR3 runs to 15 residues. V was pared by 2 bases and J by 1 base, with 9 bases between. The CDR3 reads CASSYIGSSNQPQHF. CDR3 coding DNA: TGTGCCAGCAGTTACATAGGGAGCAGCAATCAGCCCCAGCATTTT.

In its sample, this clone was seen a few times. The CDR3 DNA reads TGTGCCAGCAGCTCCTTTTCGGGGGGAGACAATCAGCCCCAGCATTTT. Protein sequence: CASSSFSGGDNQPQHF. The V gene is TRBV5-6, the J gene TRBJ1-5; maybe TRBD1 (5 bases). Trimming took 3 bases from V and 3 from J, leaving 16 bases between them. Germline-derived CDR1 and CDR2 are SGHDT and YYEEEE. The CDR3 loop spans 16 amino acids.

This clone was seen only a few times. The gene calls are TRBV5-1 and TRBJ2-1, with D possibly matching TRBD1 (5 bases). The germline CDR1 and CDR2 sequences are SGHRS and YFSETQ. Trimming removed 0 bases from V and 0 bases from J, with 13 bases in between. The CDR3 runs 17 residues. This CDR3 reads CASSLASTANSYNEQFF. The DNA of the CDR3 is TGCGCCAGCAGCTTGGCCTCGACAGCGAACTCCTACAATGAGCAGTTCTTC.

The genes are TRBV7-3 and TRBJ2-2, with TRBD1 as a possible D gene (7 bases). Germline values: CDR1 SGHTA, CDR2 FQGTGA. V lost 2 bases to trimming and J lost 2 bases, with 9 bases between them. The CDR3 is made up of 15 amino acids. The CDR3 DNA follows: TGTGCCAGCAGCTTAGGAGGGGGCAACACCGGGGAGCTGTTTTTT. This encodes CASSLGGGNTGELFF.

V is TRBV9 and J is TRBJ1-6; a possible D gene is TRBD1 (5 bases). Germline V gives CDR1 SGDLS, CDR2 YYNGEE. The length of the CDR3 is 13 residues. With 2 bases removed from V and 10 bases from J, the gap between germline ends came to 10 bases. The CDR3, as DNA: TGTGCCAGCAGCGTCGGGGGAGGGTCACCCCTCCACTTT. Translated, it gives CASSVGGGSPLHF.

V and J are TRBV7-2 and TRBJ1-5; D perhaps matches TRBD1 (6 bases). Germline CDR1 and CDR2: SGHTA and FQGNSA. V lost 1 base to trimming and J lost 2 bases, with 9 bases between them. The CDR3 has 15 amino acids. CDR3 in amino acids: CASSLDRVGNQPQHF. In DNA, the CDR3 is TGTGCCAGCAGCTTAGACAGGGTAGGCAATCAGCCCCAGCATTTT.

V usage is TRBV12-3 or TRBV12-4 and J usage is TRBJ1-5; D call uncertain. The CDR3 is 13 residues long. Trimming shortened V by 3 bases and J by 5 bases, and 8 bases separated the two germline ends. The CDR3 loop reads CASSFGRDQPQHF. The CDR3 coding sequence is TGTGCCAGCAGTTTCGGTAGAGATCAGCCCCAGCATTTT.

The chain combines TRBV27 with TRBJ1-1; D is possibly TRBD1 (5 bases). The germline V gene has CDR1 MNHEY and CDR2 SMNVEV (reference sequence). CDR3 size: 17 residues. The V and J ends lost 5 bases and 1 base respectively, with 20 bases between them. The chain's CDR3 is CASSPGPFTGGNTEAFF. CDR3 DNA sequence: TGTGCCAGCAGTCCAGGGCCCTTCACCGGTGGGAACACTGAAGCTTTCTTT.

The rearrangement uses TRBV24-1 and TRBJ1-5; 7 nucleotides match TRBD1. The germline CDR1 and CDR2 sequences are KGHDR and SFDVKD. V dropped 5 bases and J dropped 9; count of bases not matched to a gene: 6. The CDR3 loop spans 13 amino acids. The DNA of the CDR3 is TGTGCCACCAGTGGGGGACAGTCATCGCCCCAGCATTTT. Translation gives CATSGGQSSPQHF.

The chain joins TRBV5-1 to TRBJ2-5, with 9 bases aligning to TRBD2. The junction had 6 bases not matched to a gene; V was cut back by 1 base and J by 5 bases. Germline V gene data show CDR1 as SGHRS and CDR2 as YFSETQ. CDR3 length: 15 amino acids. Written as DNA, the CDR3 is TGCGCCAGCAGCTTGTCTAGCGGGGACGGGGAGACCCAGTACTTC. Protein: CASSLSSGDGETQYF.

The CDR3 sequence is CASSLTSGLDYEQYF. CDR3 bases: TGTGCCAGCAGCCTTACTAGCGGGTTGGACTACGAGCAGTACTTC. The chain combines TRBV7-2 with TRBJ2-7; 9 nucleotides match TRBD2. Germline V CDR1 and CDR2: SGHTA, FQGNSA. V was clipped by 5 bases and J by 3 bases; unmatched bases: 8. The CDR3 loop spans 15 amino acids.

This clone turned up a few times. Here the CDR3 reads CASSQDTGQGYEQYF. The CDR3 region has the DNA TGCGCCAGCAGCCAAGATACGGGACAGGGCTACGAGCAGTACTTC. V and J are TRBV4-1 and TRBJ2-7; 9 bases map to TRBD1. Germline CDR1 and CDR2: MGHRA and YSYEKL. Trimming at V came to 0 bases and at J to 3 bases, leaving 3 bases not matched to a gene. The CDR3 has 15 amino acids.

The chain joins TRBV7-9 to TRBJ1-1; 11 bases match TRBD1. J lost 6 bases, V lost 6 bases, and 6 bases had no gene match. The germline V gene encodes CDR1 SEHNR and CDR2 FQNEAQ (reference sequence). The CDR3 contains 14 residues. In DNA, the CDR3 is TGTGCCAGCAGGCTCCCGGGACAGGGGGCTGAAGCTTTCTTT. Its translation: CASRLPGQGAEAFF.

This clone was seen a handful of times. The chain employs TRBV24-1 and TRBJ2-5; 12 bases match TRBD2. The junction had 4 bases not matched to a gene; V was cut back by 4 bases and J by 2 bases. Germline V gene data show CDR1 as KGHDR and CDR2 as SFDVKD. This CDR3 has 16 residues. This chain's CDR3 is CATSDPTSGGQETQYF. The CDR3 bases are TGTGCCACCAGTGACCCTACTAGCGGGGGGCAAGAGACCCAGTACTTC.

The genes are TRBV5-1 and TRBJ2-2; 11 bases map to TRBD2. Trimming removed 1 base from V and 7 bases from J; junction bases left unmatched: 9. Germline V gene sequence: CDR1 SGHRS, CDR2 YFSETQ. This CDR3 spans 17 amino acids. CDR3 sequence: CASSLQVAGGPGGELFF. CDR3 DNA sequence: TGCGCCAGCAGCTTGCAAGTAGCGGGAGGGCCAGGCGGGGAGCTGTTTTTT. The full variable domain, completed using reference TRBV5-1 and TRBJ2-2, is KAGVTQTPRYLIKTRGQQVTLSCSPISGHRSVSWYQQTPGQGLQFLFEYFSETQRNKGNFPGRFSGRQFSNSRSEMNVSTLELGDSALYLCASSLQVAGGPGGELFFGEGSRLTVL.

The V and J genes are TRBV19 and TRBJ2-4; possible D gene TRBD1, 6 bases. V was trimmed by 2 bases and J by 0 bases, leaving 17 bases between them. The CDR3 runs 18 residues. Germline V lookup: CDR1 LNHDA, CDR2 SQIVND (reference sequence). The CDR3 protein is CASSITRDKTLAKNIQYF. DNA of the CDR3: TGTGCCAGTAGTATAACCCGGGACAAAACGCTAGCCAAAAACATTCAGTACTTC.

This clone came up once. One end of the junction does not line up with germline, which may come from a read error. The chain uses TRBV7-2 and TRBJ2-7, with D tentatively TRBD2 (6 bases). The CDR3 covers 13 residues. Germline V gene lookup returns CDR1 SGHTA and CDR2 FQGNSA. CDR3 nucleotide sequence: TGTGCCAGCAGCTTAGCAAGGGACTCCCGAATTCTCTTC. Its protein is CASSLARDSRILF.

The CDR3 DNA reads as TGTGCCAGCAGCTTGGCTGAGGGCACTGGAAACACCATATATTTT. Protein: CASSLAEGTGNTIYF. The chain employs TRBV5-5 and TRBJ1-3; unclear D gene. With 0 bases removed from V and 2 bases from J, the gap between germline ends came to 9 bases. The germline V gene encodes CDR1 SGHKS and CDR2 YYEKEE (reference sequence). The CDR3 sequence is 15 residues long.

This chain links TRBV5-1 with TRBJ1-3; the D gene is possibly TRBD1 (5 bases). Judging by the DNA end, TRBJ2-3 fits better; the J call may be wrong. The CDR3 runs to 14 residues. Germline CDR1 reads SGHRS; CDR2 reads YFSETQ. DNA for the CDR3: TGCGCCAGCAGCTCCGAGCAAGCTACCAGGGTGCAGTATTTT. This gives the protein CASSSEQATRVQYF.

This clone has a handful of counts. The chain links TRBV19 to TRBJ1-5, with 9 bases aligning to TRBD1. The CDR3 runs 15 residues. J was trimmed by 2 bases and V by 5 bases; bases with no gene match: 4. Germline loops: CDR1 LNHDA, CDR2 SQIVND (reference sequence). CDR3 bases: TGTGCCAGTAGTCCCACAGGGGGCGGCAATCAGCCCCAGCATTTT. Amino acids: CASSPTGGGNQPQHF.

V is TRBV29-1 and J is TRBJ2-3, with 7 bases aligning to TRBD2. CDR3 length: 19 amino acids. With V trimmed by 7 bases and J by 2 bases, 24 bases remained unmatched. Germline V gene lookup returns CDR1 SQVTM and CDR2 ANQGSEA. The CDR3 here is CSAGGGRGAPRTLTDTQYF. In DNA form, the CDR3 reads TGCAGCGCGGGGGGAGGGAGAGGGGCCCCCCGAACGCTCACAGATACGCAGTATTTT.

The V and J genes are TRBV5-1 and TRBJ1-4, with 9 bases aligning to TRBD1. J lost 10 bases, V lost 0 bases, and 7 bases had no gene match. CDR3 size: 15 residues. Germline CDR1 reads SGHRS; CDR2 reads YFSETQ. The CDR3 loop is CASSLGRDRVAKLFF. The CDR3 DNA reads TGCGCCAGCAGCTTGGGCCGGGACAGGGTTGCAAAACTGTTTTTT.

The chain combines TRBV7-8 with TRBJ2-1, with D maybe TRBD2 (7 bases). The CDR3 has 16 amino acids. Germline V gene sequence: CDR1 SGHVS, CDR2 FQNEAQ. V lost 2 bases and J 0 bases, leaving 11 bases between the germline ends. This CDR3 reads CASSLRGGSSYNEQFF. CDR3 bases: TGTGCCAGCAGCTTAAGGGGGGGAAGCTCCTACAATGAGCAGTTCTTC.

CDR3 bases: TGCGCCAGCAGAGGGACAGGGCCCCTCTCCGGGGAGCTGTTTTTT. This codes for CASRGTGPLSGELFF. This chain uses TRBV5-1 with TRBJ2-2; 9 bases map to TRBD1. The CDR3 extends over 15 amino acids. Germline V gives CDR1 SGHRS, CDR2 YFSETQ. V dropped 5 bases and J dropped 6; count of bases not matched to a gene: 8. The whole variable domain, remainder taken from reference TRBV5-1 and TRBJ2-2, is KAGVTQTPRYLIKTRGQQVTLSCSPISGHRSVSWYQQTPGQGLQFLFEYFSETQRNKGNFPGRFSGRQFSNSRSEMNVSTLELGDSALYLCASRGTGPLSGELFFGEGSRLTVL.

The rearrangement joins TRBV6-5 to TRBJ1-6; no reliable D call. Germline V gene data show CDR1 as MNHEY and CDR2 as SVGAGI. The CDR3 covers 14 residues. V was clipped by 7 bases and J by 0 bases, with 7 bases between them. CDR3 residues: CASTASSYNSPLHF. CDR3 DNA: TGTGCCAGCACCGCGAGCTCCTATAATTCACCCCTCCACTTT.

This rearrangement joins TRBV2 to TRBJ1-5, with TRBD1 as a possible D gene (5 bases). The germline CDR1 and CDR2 sequences are SNHLY and FYNNEI. CDR3 length equals 13 residues. V was clipped by 6 bases and J by 5 bases, with 11 bases between them. The CDR3: CASRRDEDQPQHF. CDR3 nucleotide sequence: TGTGCCAGCAGGCGGGACGAAGATCAGCCCCAGCATTTT.

This clone appeared once. The V call is TRBV7-6, the J call TRBJ1-2; maybe TRBD1 (6 bases). The CDR3 consists of 14 residues. The V gene's germline CDR1 is SGHVS and CDR2 FNYEAQ. Trimming left V 5 bases short and J 4 bases short, with 14 bases between. DNA for the CDR3: TGTGCCAGCAGCCTAGGGGACAAGGGCTATGGCTACACCTTC. As protein: CASSLGDKGYGYTF.

This clone was recorded a few times. The chain uses TRBV11-2 and TRBJ2-3; 7 bases are a match to TRBD2. J was trimmed by 0 bases and V by 5 bases; bases with no gene match: 5. This CDR3 is 15 amino acids long. CDR1 and CDR2 from the germline V gene are SGHAT and FQNNGV. CDR3 sequence: CASSPLAVSTDTQYF. The CDR3 DNA reads TGTGCCAGCAGCCCCCTAGCGGTTAGCACAGATACGCAGTATTTT.

The chain combines TRBV12-3 or TRBV12-4 with TRBJ1-5; D is unresolved. V lost 4 bases and J lost 4, with 8 bases in between. The CDR3 contains 13 residues. CDR3 coding DNA: TGTGCCAGCAGTTCCTCCAGGAATCAGCCCCAGCATTTT. It translates to CASSSSRNQPQHF.